A selection of T cell receptor beta chains follows, all from one sample in a study of blood T cell repertoires in COVID-19. Clones were read by immunoSEQ multiplex PCR, and TCRdb kept only the in-frame ones, dropping some. The sample consists of a few hundred thousand clones, roughly 90% of them appearing once. The material sequenced was PBMCs or T cells enriched from blood (not recorded which). Receptors were obtained from a middle-aged man who had recovered from COVID-19. Each CDR3 is given with its conserved first and last residue. Fields, in order: V gene, clone size, J gene, D gene, CDR3 protein, CDR3 DNA. A D gene is named only where the DNA matches it firmly. Clone sizes are given selectively: once, few, many, or a class where the clone is expanded.

v_gene: TRBV18; abundance: .; j_gene: TRBJ2-1; d_gene: .; CDR3aa: CASSPLQGDNNEQFF; CDR3nt: TGTGCCAGCTCACCATTACAGGGAGACAACAATGAGCAGTTCTTC
v_gene: TRBV30; abundance: .; j_gene: TRBJ2-3; d_gene: TRBD2; CDR3aa: CAWRLAGGLDTQYF; CDR3nt: TGTGCCTGGCGACTAGCGGGGGGGTTAGATACGCAGTATTTT
v_gene: TRBV28; abundance: .; j_gene: TRBJ2-5; d_gene: .; CDR3aa: CASSLAGRLQETQYF; CDR3nt: TGTGCCAGCAGTTTAGCAGGGCGGCTTCAAGAGACCCAGTACTTC
v_gene: TRBV7-2; abundance: .; j_gene: TRBJ1-1; d_gene: TRBD1; CDR3aa: CASSSQGVVNTEAFF; CDR3nt: TGTGCCAGCAGCTCACAGGGGGTGGTGAACACTGAAGCTTTCTTT
v_gene: TRBV10-3; abundance: once; j_gene: TRBJ1-1; d_gene: TRBD1; CDR3aa: CAINPGQGGRLNTEAFF; CDR3nt: TGTGCCATCAACCCTGGACAGGGAGGGAGATTGAACACTGAAGCTTTCTTT
v_gene: TRBV4-3; abundance: .; j_gene: TRBJ1-4; d_gene: TRBD1; CDR3aa: CASSPLTGAGEKLFF; CDR3nt: TGCGCCAGCAGCCCTTTGACAGGGGCAGGGGAAAAACTGTTTTTT
v_gene: TRBV18; abundance: few; j_gene: TRBJ2-7; d_gene: .; CDR3aa: CASSPPRGEGTYEQYF; CDR3nt: TGTGCCAGCTCACCCCCTAGGGGGGAGGGGACCTACGAGCAGTACTTC
v_gene: TRBV13; abundance: .; j_gene: TRBJ2-1; d_gene: TRBD1; CDR3aa: CASSRPGTGEYNEQFF; CDR3nt: TGTGCCAGCAGCAGACCCGGGACAGGGGAGTACAATGAGCAGTTCTTC
v_gene: TRBV7-9; abundance: .; j_gene: TRBJ2-7; d_gene: .; CDR3aa: CASSWQYEQYF; CDR3nt: TGTGCCAGCAGCTGGCAATACGAGCAGTACTTC
v_gene: TRBV18; abundance: .; j_gene: TRBJ2-7; d_gene: TRBD1; CDR3aa: CASSPWEQGATQYF; CDR3nt: TGTGCCAGCTCACCATGGGAACAGGGGGCGACGCAGTACTTC
v_gene: TRBV4-1; abundance: .; j_gene: TRBJ1-6; d_gene: .; CDR3aa: CASSPLRGEPSSPLHF; CDR3nt: TGCGCCAGCAGCCCTCTTCGGGGTGAGCCAAGTTCACCCCTCCACTTT
v_gene: TRBV3-1/TRBV3-2; abundance: .; j_gene: TRBJ2-5; d_gene: .; CDR3aa: CASSGEFAGVQKTQYF; CDR3nt: TGTGCCAGCAGCGGGGAGTTTGCCGGGGTGCAAAAGACCCAGTACTTC
v_gene: TRBV27; abundance: .; j_gene: TRBJ2-1; d_gene: TRBD2; CDR3aa: CASSSGTSGLYNEQFF; CDR3nt: TGTGCCAGCAGTTCCGGGACTAGCGGCCTATACAATGAGCAGTTCTTC
v_gene: TRBV9; abundance: once; j_gene: TRBJ2-5; d_gene: TRBD2; CDR3aa: CASERGLAGAFQETQYF; CDR3nt: TGTGCCAGCGAGAGGGGGCTAGCGGGGGCATTCCAAGAGACCCAGTACTTC
v_gene: TRBV2; abundance: .; j_gene: TRBJ2-4; d_gene: .; CDR3aa: CASSDLFVGWGEANIQYF; CDR3nt: TGTGCCAGCAGTGACCTCTTCGTCGGGTGGGGGGAGGCGAACATTCAGTACTTC
v_gene: TRBV21-1; abundance: .; j_gene: TRBJ1-1; d_gene: .; CDR3aa: CASNKPGQGETEAFF; CDR3nt: TGTGCCAGCAACAAACCAGGACAGGGTGAAACTGAAGCTTTCTTT
v_gene: TRBV4-2; abundance: .; j_gene: TRBJ1-3; d_gene: .; CDR3aa: CASSQDYPGWNTIYF; CDR3nt: TGTGCCAGCAGCCAAGATTACCCAGGGTGGAACACCATATATTTT
v_gene: TRBV12-3/TRBV12-4; abundance: .; j_gene: TRBJ1-2; d_gene: .; CDR3aa: CASSLQGWDGYTF; CDR3nt: TGTGCCAGCAGTTTACAGGGTTGGGATGGCTACACCTTC
v_gene: TRBV10-3; abundance: few; j_gene: TRBJ2-4; d_gene: .; CDR3aa: CAISDRGNIQYF; CDR3nt: TGTGCCATCAGTGATAGGGGGAACATTCAGTACTTC
v_gene: TRBV24-1; abundance: .; j_gene: TRBJ2-2; d_gene: .; CDR3aa: CATGQYTGELFF; CDR3nt: TGTGCCACCGGACAGTACACCGGGGAGCTGTTTTTT
v_gene: TRBV30; abundance: .; j_gene: TRBJ2-1; d_gene: TRBD1; CDR3aa: CAWSSMTGGREFF; CDR3nt: TGTGCCTGGAGTTCAATGACAGGGGGCAGGGAGTTCTTC
v_gene: TRBV4-3; abundance: .; j_gene: TRBJ2-7; d_gene: TRBD1; CDR3aa: CASSQDEGQGASEQYF; CDR3nt: TGCGCCAGCAGCCAAGATGAGGGGCAGGGGGCGAGCGAGCAGTACTTC
v_gene: TRBV6-2/TRBV6-3; abundance: .; j_gene: TRBJ2-3; d_gene: TRBD2; CDR3aa: CASSLAGVTDTQYF; CDR3nt: TGTGCCAGCAGTTTAGCGGGAGTAACAGATACGCAGTATTTT
v_gene: TRBV6-2/TRBV6-3; abundance: .; j_gene: TRBJ1-1; d_gene: .; CDR3aa: CASSSRGTEAFF; CDR3nt: TGTGCCAGCAGCAGTCGCGGCACTGAAGCTTTCTTT
v_gene: TRBV11-2; abundance: .; j_gene: TRBJ2-1; d_gene: TRBD2; CDR3aa: CASSFGASGSVEQFF; CDR3nt: TGTGCCAGCAGCTTTGGGGCTAGCGGGAGTGTTGAGCAGTTCTTC
v_gene: TRBV7-2; abundance: .; j_gene: TRBJ2-7; d_gene: .; CDR3aa: CASSVMTTSSYEQYF; CDR3nt: TGTGCCAGCAGCGTGATGACAACGTCTTCCTACGAGCAGTACTTC
v_gene: TRBV9; abundance: .; j_gene: TRBJ2-1; d_gene: TRBD1; CDR3aa: CASSGGTGLYNEQFF; CDR3nt: TGTGCCAGCAGCGGAGGGACAGGGCTCTACAATGAGCAGTTCTTC
v_gene: TRBV5-5; abundance: .; j_gene: TRBJ2-4; d_gene: .; CDR3aa: CASSDTGFNIQYF; CDR3nt: TGTGCCAGCAGCGATACAGGGTTCAACATTCAGTACTTC
v_gene: TRBV11-1; abundance: .; j_gene: TRBJ1-5; d_gene: TRBD1; CDR3aa: CASSPDRGGNQPQHF; CDR3nt: TGTGCCAGCAGCCCGGACAGGGGGGGCAATCAGCCCCAGCATTTT
v_gene: TRBV13; abundance: .; j_gene: TRBJ2-2; d_gene: TRBD2; CDR3aa: CASSLVGYRTSGGPTGTGELFF; CDR3nt: TGTGCCAGCAGCTTAGTAGGCTACCGGACTAGCGGGGGGCCTACGGGCACCGGGGAGCTGTTTTTT
v_gene: TRBV7-2; abundance: .; j_gene: TRBJ1-2; d_gene: .; CDR3aa: CASSSPRGSYGYTF; CDR3nt: TGTGCCAGCAGCTCCCCACGGGGTTCGTATGGCTACACCTTC
v_gene: TRBV5-4; abundance: many; j_gene: TRBJ2-1; d_gene: TRBD2; CDR3aa: CASSLGGGSWNEQFF; CDR3nt: TGTGCCAGCAGCTTGGGTGGCGGGAGCTGGAATGAGCAGTTCTTC
v_gene: TRBV29-1; abundance: .; j_gene: TRBJ1-1; d_gene: .; CDR3aa: CSGGRGNTEAFF; CDR3nt: TGCAGCGGGGGCCGGGGAAACACTGAAGCTTTCTTT
v_gene: TRBV5-6; abundance: .; j_gene: TRBJ2-1; d_gene: .; CDR3aa: CASSIDLTYNEQFF; CDR3nt: TGTGCCAGCAGCATAGACTTAACTTACAATGAGCAGTTCTTC
v_gene: TRBV18; abundance: .; j_gene: TRBJ2-7; d_gene: .; CDR3aa: CASSPAGPSYEQYF; CDR3nt: TGTGCCAGCTCACCAGCCGGTCCCTCCTACGAGCAGTACTTC
v_gene: TRBV5-1; abundance: once; j_gene: TRBJ2-3; d_gene: .; CDR3aa: CASSQQQGPSTDTQYF; CDR3nt: TGCGCCAGCAGCCAGCAACAGGGCCCTAGCACAGATACGCAGTATTTT
v_gene: TRBV18; abundance: .; j_gene: TRBJ2-4; d_gene: TRBD1; CDR3aa: CASSPGQDSNIQYF; CDR3nt: TGTGCCAGCTCACCAGGACAGGATTCAAACATTCAGTACTTC
v_gene: TRBV5-6; abundance: .; j_gene: TRBJ1-6; d_gene: .; CDR3aa: CASSPSAGRPNSPLHF; CDR3nt: TGTGCCAGCAGCCCATCAGCGGGCCGTCCCAATTCACCCCTCCACTTT
v_gene: TRBV4-2; abundance: few; j_gene: TRBJ2-7; d_gene: TRBD2; CDR3aa: CASSQEGISGTTFEQYF; CDR3nt: TGTGCCAGCAGCCAAGAAGGGATTAGCGGGACGACCTTCGAGCAGTACTTC
v_gene: TRBV19; abundance: few; j_gene: TRBJ1-1; d_gene: TRBD1; CDR3aa: CASVLTGDTYTEAFF; CDR3nt: TGTGCCAGTGTACTGACAGGGGACACCTACACTGAAGCTTTCTTT
v_gene: TRBV9; abundance: .; j_gene: TRBJ2-3; d_gene: TRBD2; CDR3aa: CASSVGAGAYTQYF; CDR3nt: TGTGCCAGCAGCGTAGGAGCGGGGGCTTATACGCAGTATTTT